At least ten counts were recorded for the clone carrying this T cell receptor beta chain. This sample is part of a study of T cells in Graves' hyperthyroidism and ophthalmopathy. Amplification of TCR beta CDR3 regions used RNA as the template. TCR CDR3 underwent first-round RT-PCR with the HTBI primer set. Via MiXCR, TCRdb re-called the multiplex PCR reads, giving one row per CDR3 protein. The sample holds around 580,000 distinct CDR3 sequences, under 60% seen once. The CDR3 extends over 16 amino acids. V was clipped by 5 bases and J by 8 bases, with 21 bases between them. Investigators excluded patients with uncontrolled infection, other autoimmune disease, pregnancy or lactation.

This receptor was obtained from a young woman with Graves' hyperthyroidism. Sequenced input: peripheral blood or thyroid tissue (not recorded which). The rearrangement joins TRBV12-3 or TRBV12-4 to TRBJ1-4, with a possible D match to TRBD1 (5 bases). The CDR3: CASSPNRGGTGEKLFF. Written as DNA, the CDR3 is TGTGCCAGCAGTCCCAACCGGGGGGGAACGGGCGAAAAACTGTTTTTT.